The present T cell receptor (beta chain) was sequenced within a study of blood T cell repertoires in COVID-19. Original processing notes: The authors estimated nucleated cell counts from reference gene primer amplification. Repertoires were generated with immunoSEQ multiplex PCR, while TCRdb's copy carries only in-frame clones and drops some. The DNA gave D and trimming, while V, J and clone size come from that table. The table includes around 260,000 clones, about four fifths detected once. There are a few counts of this clone. The sample consisted of peripheral blood. This TCR came from a woman between 50 and 59 years old who had recovered from COVID-19.

CDR3 amino acids: CASSLERDSYEQYF. The CDR3 nucleotides read TGTGCCAGCAGCTTAGAGCGGGATTCCTACGAGCAGTACTTC. The chain links TRBV7-9 to TRBJ2-7, with 7 bases lining up with TRBD2. With V trimmed by 1 base and J by 1 base, 1 base remained unmatched. The CDR3 is 14 amino acids. The germline V gene encodes CDR1 SEHNR and CDR2 FQNEAQ (reference sequence).